The clone carrying this T cell receptor beta chain occurred a few times. Its antigen remains unknown. The treatment was: around 19 received Ad26.COV2.S at low or high dose, single or two shots; roughly five received placebo; per-sample allocation not given. Sample collection was performed on day 63 after the first vaccine or placebo injection. The data derive from a study of Ad26.COV2.S vaccination and SARS-CoV-2 variants. Looking at the study overall: Each vaccinee took Ad26.COV2.S intramuscularly, once or twice 56 days apart.

The ends were cut back, 0 bases at V and 4 bases at J, with 18 bases in the middle. The CDR3 length is 16 residues. Germline V gene sequence: CDR1 SQVTM, CDR2 ANQGSEA. Data came from immunoSEQ multiplex PCR; TCRdb stores just in-frame clones and leaves some out. The table includes about 390,000 clones, 88% detected once. Study results and limitations: Recipients of vaccine and of placebo showed similar breadth of their non-spike TCR repertoires.

The source material was peripheral blood, sampled in a trial of Ad26.COV2.S vaccine versus placebo. The chain couples TRBV29-1 to TRBJ1-2; D remains unclear. The sequence was collected from a person aged 18 to 59 who received the Ad26.COV2.S COVID-19 vaccine or a placebo. CDR3 sequence reads: CSVEDWQVQGSYGYTF. DNA of the CDR3: TGCAGCGTTGAAGATTGGCAGGTCCAAGGTAGCTATGGCTACACCTTC. Drawing the rest from reference TRBV29-1 and TRBJ1-2, the complete variable domain is SAVISQKPSRDICQRGTSLTIQCQVDSQVTMMFWYRQQPGQSLTLIATANQGSEATYESGFVIDKFPISRPNLTFSTLTVSNMSPEDSSIYLCSVEDWQVQGSYGYTFGSGTRLTVV.